Shown below are 13 T cell receptor beta chains from a single sample sequenced in a study of beta chain features in type 1 diabetes. Broader study findings: Moderately but significantly shorter TCRB CDR3s were found in Type 1 diabetes patients in all four CD4+ subsets.

Antigens of these TCRs are unknown. Of the isolated RNA, all was reverse transcribed, and so the sequenced material was expressed TCRB transcripts. The table came from immunoSEQ multiplex PCR; TCRdb's copy has only in-frame clones and leaves some out. The table has 600,000 or so clones, more than 12% seen once. Sequenced sample: naive CD4+ T cells from blood. Receptor source: a young man with type 1 diabetes.

The rearrangement joins TRBV7-6 to TRBJ1-5; perhaps TRBD1 as D (6 bases). Trimming shortened V by 5 bases and J by 2 bases, and 13 bases separated the two germline ends. The germline V gene has CDR1 SGHVS and CDR2 FNYEAQ. CDR3 length equals 15 residues. CDR3 sequence: CASSLGAGGNQPQHF. CDR3 DNA sequence: TGTGCCAGCAGCCTGGGGGCAGGAGGCAATCAGCCCCAGCATTTT.

The chain carries TRBV27 and TRBJ2-1, with TRBD2 matching over 13 bases. The CDR3 has 17 residues. Germline CDR1 reads MNHEY; CDR2 reads SMNVEV (reference sequence). J was trimmed by 4 bases and V by 4 bases; bases with no gene match: 7. CDR3 bases: TGTGCCAGCAGTTGGACGGGACTAGCGGGACCATACAATGAGCAGTTCTTC. As protein: CASSWTGLAGPYNEQFF.

This clone turned up a few times. The V call is TRBV9, the J call TRBJ2-1; D is perhaps TRBD1 (6 bases). Germline CDR1 is SGDLS and CDR2 is YYNGEE. V lost 2 bases and J lost 4, with 16 bases in between. The CDR3 has 16 amino acids. CDR3 amino acids: CASSVGGGQTYNEQFF. CDR3 sequence (DNA): TGTGCCAGCAGCGTTGGTGGGGGCCAGACTTACAATGAGCAGTTCTTC.

This clone was recorded once. V is TRBV18 and J is TRBJ2-5, with D possibly being TRBD2 (5 bases). The CDR3 runs 14 residues. Germline V CDR1 and CDR2: KGHSH, LQKENI. V lost 6 bases and J 4 bases, leaving 15 bases between the germline ends. CDR3 in amino acids: CASSPNGVGETQYF. The CDR3 nucleotides read TGTGCCAGCTCCCCGAACGGGGTCGGAGAGACCCAGTACTTC.

This clone showed up just a few times. This sequence joins TRBV27 and TRBJ1-5; 7 bases align to TRBD1. Germline lookup yields CDR1 MNHEY and CDR2 SMNVEV (reference sequence). The CDR3 sequence is 15 residues long. The J segment lost 2 bases and the V segment lost 5 bases, leaving 6 bases of the junction unmatched. CDR3: CASSDRAFRNQPQHF. DNA of the CDR3: TGTGCCAGCAGTGACAGGGCTTTTCGCAATCAGCCCCAGCATTTT.

This chain uses TRBV10-2 with TRBJ1-2; a weak D match, TRBD1 (6 bases). Germline CDR1 WSHSY, CDR2 SAAADI. CDR3 length: 15 amino acids. Trimming stripped 3 bases from V and 0 bases from J, with 11 bases between. CDR3 loop: CASSEVGTTNYGYTF. CDR3 bases: TGCGCCAGCAGTGAAGTAGGGACAACTAACTATGGCTACACCTTC.

This chain joins TRBV6-6 and TRBJ2-1; 9 nucleotides match TRBD1. CDR1 is MNHNY, CDR2 SVGAGI, per germline (reference sequence). Trimming cost V 6 bases and J 8 bases; bases outside gene matches: 8. The CDR3 runs to 14 residues. The CDR3 DNA is TGTGCCAGCAGCCCCGGGACAGGGTTTGATGAGCAGTTCTTC. Its translation: CASSPGTGFDEQFF.

The gene calls are TRBV30 and TRBJ2-3; 12 nucleotides line up with TRBD2. The CDR3 loop spans 16 amino acids. Germline loops: CDR1 GTSNPN, CDR2 SVGIG (reference sequence). Trimming at V came to 0 bases and at J to 0 bases, leaving 1 base not matched to a gene. DNA for the CDR3: TGTGCCTGGAGTGTAGGGACTAGCGGGAGCACAGATACGCAGTATTTT. Amino acid sequence: CAWSVGTSGSTDTQYF.

In its sample, this clone was seen a few times. CDR3 sequence (DNA): TGTGCCACGGGACAGGGGTATAATTCACCCCTCCACTTT. Translation: CATGQGYNSPLHF. The chain carries TRBV2 and TRBJ1-6; the match to TRBD1 covers 10 bases. Germline CDR1 is SNHLY and CDR2 is FYNNEI. Trimming took 10 bases from V and 4 from J; bases not matched to a gene: 1. CDR3 size: 13 residues.

Of note for this clone: This specimen includes other DNA sequences encoding the same CDR3. V gene TRBV18 combines with J gene TRBJ2-5, with D tentatively TRBD2 (5 bases). Germline V gene data show CDR1 as KGHSH and CDR2 as LQKENI. The CDR3 covers 13 residues. V was cut by 0 bases and J by 3 bases, with 5 bases left in between. CDR3 amino acids: CASSPPGEETQYF. CDR3 sequence (DNA): TGTGCCAGCTCACCACCGGGAGAAGAGACCCAGTACTTC.

This clone has just a few counts. The chain carries TRBV29-1 and TRBJ2-5; no clear D. This CDR3 region has 14 residues. Trimming removed 5 bases from V and 2 bases from J, with 15 bases in between. The germline gives CDR1 SQVTM, CDR2 ANQGSEA. The CDR3 spells CSVKWRIQQETQYF. In nucleotides, the CDR3 is TGCAGCGTTAAATGGCGGATACAACAAGAGACCCAGTACTTC. Looking up the rest from reference TRBV29-1 and TRBJ2-5 gives the full variable domain: SAVISQKPSRDICQRGTSLTIQCQVDSQVTMMFWYRQQPGQSLTLIATANQGSEATYESGFVIDKFPISRPNLTFSTLTVSNMSPEDSSIYLCSVKWRIQQETQYFGPGTRLLVL.

The chain carries TRBV30 and TRBJ1-2, with 7 positions matching TRBD1. This CDR3 is built from 13 residues. Trimming cost V 2 bases and J 5 bases; bases outside gene matches: 5. Germline CDR1 reads GTSNPN; CDR2 reads SVGIG (reference sequence). CDR3 nucleotide sequence: TGTGCCTGGAGTATCCAGGGGGAATATGGCTACACCTTC. Translation gives CAWSIQGEYGYTF.

This clone was seen only a few times. At one boundary the junction diverges from the germline segment, which might be a read error. The chain has TRBV13 and TRBJ1-6; D is perhaps TRBD1 (5 bases). The CDR3 is 15 amino acids. Germline CDR1 and CDR2: PRHDT and FYEKMQ (reference sequence). The CDR3, as DNA: TGTGCCAGCAGCCTAGGACAATTTGACAATTCACCCCTCCACTTT. Residues: CASSLGQFDNSPLHF.